These 7 T cell receptor beta chains share one sample of origin, sequenced in a study of T cells in Graves' hyperthyroidism and ophthalmopathy. Amplification targeted TCR beta CDR3 regions from RNA transcripts. HTBI primers were the set used in a first-round RT-PCR of the TCR CDR3. TCRdb itself ran the multiplex PCR reads through MiXCR, one entry per CDR3 protein. The sample contains 550,000 to 600,000 distinct CDR3 sequences, 14% of which appear only once. Sequencing was done on a sample of blood. All receptors derive from a woman aged 18 to 35 with Graves' ophthalmopathy.

This rearrangement joins TRBV6-1 to TRBJ1-5; 9 nucleotides match TRBD1. The CDR3 runs 17 residues. The germline CDR1 and CDR2 sequences are MNHNS and SASEGT. J gave up 5 bases and V 6 bases, and 14 bases lay outside the gene matches. CDR3 DNA sequence: TGTGCCAGCAGCCCCGGGGCCGACAGGGGGGCTTATCAGCCCCAGCATTTT. Translation: CASSPGADRGAYQPQHF.

The J gene is TRBJ2-1, the V gene TRBV28; unclear D gene. This CDR3 has 14 amino acids. CDR1 is MDHEN, CDR2 SYDVKM, per germline. V was shortened by 2 bases and J by 5 bases, with 10 bases between the two germline ends. CDR3 nucleotides: TGTGCCAGCAGTTTACCTTATGAGGACAATGAGCAGTTCTTC. The encoded protein is CASSLPYEDNEQFF.

This clonotype was seen at least ten times. This sequence joins TRBV7-2 and TRBJ1-1; D remains unclear. CDR3 length equals 14 residues. V was trimmed by 1 base and J by 0 bases, leaving 6 bases between them. CDR1 and CDR2 (germline): SGHTA, FQGNSA. Here the CDR3 DNA reads TGTGCCAGCAGCTTAGGTTTAGTGAACACTGAAGCTTTCTTT. Translating gives CASSLGLVNTEAFF.

This clonotype was recorded a few times. The gene calls are TRBV7-9 and TRBJ1-1; D is perhaps TRBD1 (6 bases). V was pared by 3 bases and J by 4 bases, with 21 bases between. Germline CDR1 and CDR2: SEHNR and FQNEAQ (reference sequence). The CDR3 totals 17 residues. CDR3 DNA: TGTGCCAGCAGCTTGGACAGCCTTGGCGTTTCGTCCACTGAAGCTTTCTTT. Its protein product is CASSLDSLGVSSTEAFF.

The chain recombines TRBV24-1 with TRBJ2-1; perhaps TRBD2 as D (5 bases). The V end was cut by 1 base, the J end by 9 bases, with 12 bases between. The CDR3 contains 14 residues. The germline V gene has CDR1 KGHDR and CDR2 SFDVKD. CDR3: CATSDFSVGSEQFF. The CDR3 nucleotides read TGTGCCACCAGTGATTTCTCGGTGGGGAGTGAGCAGTTCTTC.

In its sample, this clonotype was seen a few times. The chain has TRBV7-2 and TRBJ1-5, with a tentative D call TRBD1 (6 bases). V was pared by 5 bases and J by 7 bases, with 12 bases between. Germline V gives CDR1 SGHTA, CDR2 FQGNSA. The CDR3 extends over 13 amino acids. In nucleotides, the CDR3 is TGTGCCAGCAGCCCCCCGACAGGACAGCCCCAGCATTTT. It translates to CASSPPTGQPQHF.

The genes are TRBV6-1 and TRBJ2-2; D uncertain. V lost 9 bases to trimming and J lost 1 base, with 18 bases between them. CDR3 length: 16 residues. The germline gives CDR1 MNHNS, CDR2 SASEGT. CDR3 DNA sequence: TGTGCCAGTACCTCACTGGGATCGGAGAACACCGGGGAGCTGTTTTTT. Protein product: CASTSLGSENTGELFF.